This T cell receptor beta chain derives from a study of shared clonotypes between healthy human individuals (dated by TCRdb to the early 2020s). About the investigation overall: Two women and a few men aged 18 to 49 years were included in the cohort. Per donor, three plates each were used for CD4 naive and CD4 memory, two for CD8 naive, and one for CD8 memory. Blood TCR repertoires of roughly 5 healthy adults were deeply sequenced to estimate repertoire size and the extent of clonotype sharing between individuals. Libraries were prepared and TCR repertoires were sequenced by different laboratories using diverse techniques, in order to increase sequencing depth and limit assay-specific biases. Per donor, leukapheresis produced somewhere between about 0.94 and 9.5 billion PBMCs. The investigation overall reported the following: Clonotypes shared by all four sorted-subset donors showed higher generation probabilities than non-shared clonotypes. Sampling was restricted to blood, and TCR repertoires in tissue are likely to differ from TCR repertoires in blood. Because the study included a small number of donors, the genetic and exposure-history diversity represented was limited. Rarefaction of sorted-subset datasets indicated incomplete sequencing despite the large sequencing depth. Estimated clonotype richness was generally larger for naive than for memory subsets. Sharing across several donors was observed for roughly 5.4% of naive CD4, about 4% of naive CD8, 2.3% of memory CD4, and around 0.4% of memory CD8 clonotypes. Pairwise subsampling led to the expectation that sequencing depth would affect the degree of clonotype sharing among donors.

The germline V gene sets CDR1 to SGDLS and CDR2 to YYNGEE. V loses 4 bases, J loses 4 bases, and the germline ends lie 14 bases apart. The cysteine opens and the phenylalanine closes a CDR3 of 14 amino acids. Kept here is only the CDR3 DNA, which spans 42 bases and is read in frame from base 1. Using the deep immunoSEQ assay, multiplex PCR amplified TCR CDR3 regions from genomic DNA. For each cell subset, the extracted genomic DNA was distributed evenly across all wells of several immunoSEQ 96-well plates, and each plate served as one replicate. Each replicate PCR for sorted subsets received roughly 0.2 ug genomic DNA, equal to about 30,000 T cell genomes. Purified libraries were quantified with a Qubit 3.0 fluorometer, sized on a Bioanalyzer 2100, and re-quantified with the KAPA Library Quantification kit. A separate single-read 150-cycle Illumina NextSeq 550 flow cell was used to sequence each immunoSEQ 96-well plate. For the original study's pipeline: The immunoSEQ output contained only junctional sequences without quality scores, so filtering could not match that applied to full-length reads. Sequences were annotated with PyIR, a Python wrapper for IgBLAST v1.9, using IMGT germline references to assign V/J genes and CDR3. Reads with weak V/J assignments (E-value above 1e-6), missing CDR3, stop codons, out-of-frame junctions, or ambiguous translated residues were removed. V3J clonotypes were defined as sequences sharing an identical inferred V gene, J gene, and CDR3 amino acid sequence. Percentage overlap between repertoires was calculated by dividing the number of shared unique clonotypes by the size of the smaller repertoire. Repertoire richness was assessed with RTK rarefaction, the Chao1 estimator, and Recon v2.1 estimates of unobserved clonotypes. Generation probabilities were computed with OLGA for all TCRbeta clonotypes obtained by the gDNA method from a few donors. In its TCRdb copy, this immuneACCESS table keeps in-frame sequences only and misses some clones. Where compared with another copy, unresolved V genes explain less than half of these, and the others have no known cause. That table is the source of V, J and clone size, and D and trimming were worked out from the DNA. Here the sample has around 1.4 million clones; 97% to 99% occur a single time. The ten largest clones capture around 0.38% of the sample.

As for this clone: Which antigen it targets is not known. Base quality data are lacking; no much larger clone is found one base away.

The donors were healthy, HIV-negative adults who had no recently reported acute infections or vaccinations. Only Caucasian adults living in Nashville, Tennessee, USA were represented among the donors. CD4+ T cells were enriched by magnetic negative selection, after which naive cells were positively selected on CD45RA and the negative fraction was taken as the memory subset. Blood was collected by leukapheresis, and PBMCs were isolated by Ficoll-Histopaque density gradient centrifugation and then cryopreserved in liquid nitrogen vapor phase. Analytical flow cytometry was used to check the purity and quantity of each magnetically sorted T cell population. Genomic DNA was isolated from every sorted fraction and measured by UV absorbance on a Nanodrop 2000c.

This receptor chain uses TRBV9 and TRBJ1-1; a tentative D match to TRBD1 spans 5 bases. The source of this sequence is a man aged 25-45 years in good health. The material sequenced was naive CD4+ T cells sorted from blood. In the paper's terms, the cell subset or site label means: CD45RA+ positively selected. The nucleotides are TGTGCCAGCAGCACCCAGGGAGGAAGCACTGAAGCTTTCTTT. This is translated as CASSTQGGSTEAFF.